A selection of T cell receptor beta chains follows, all from one sample in a study of T cells after yellow fever vaccination. TCRdb independently ran MiXCR on the 5' RACE reads; one entry per CDR3 protein. The table records approximately 250,000 distinct CDR3 sequences, around 6.7% of them present only once. This specimen consisted of CD4+ T cells sorted from PBMCs, obtained on the day of the yellow fever booster vaccination. The receptors derive from a man aged 25 to 40 who received the YFV17D yellow fever vaccine. The CDR3 runs from the conserved cysteine through the conserved F or W. The D gene is left open where the match is weak. Clone size is shown for a subset of rows, as once, few, many or a class of expanded clone.

D gene: NA
J gene: TRBJ2-7
clone size: NA
V gene: TRBV6-1
CDR3 DNA: TGTGCCAGCAGCATACAGGGAAGGTACGAGCAGTACTTC
CDR3 protein: CASSIQGRYEQYF

D gene: NA
J gene: TRBJ2-5
clone size: NA
V gene: TRBV7-9
CDR3 DNA: TGTGCCAGCACTTTCACCGGAGCAACCGCCCAAGAGACCCAGTACTTC
CDR3 protein: CASTFTGATAQETQYF

D gene: NA
J gene: TRBJ1-2
clone size: NA
V gene: TRBV7-2
CDR3 DNA: TGTGCCAGCAGCTTAGATCCTGGGGATGGCTACACCTTC
CDR3 protein: CASSLDPGDGYTF

D gene: NA
J gene: TRBJ1-6
clone size: many
V gene: TRBV12-3/TRBV12-4
CDR3 DNA: TGTGCCAGCACCCTAAGGGAAGGGATAGATTCACCCCTCCACTTT
CDR3 protein: CASTLREGIDSPLHF

D gene: TRBD1
J gene: TRBJ1-2
clone size: NA
V gene: TRBV28
CDR3 DNA: TGTGCCAGCAGCTCGGGACAGGGAAACTATGGCTGCACCTTC
CDR3 protein: CASSSGQGNYGCTF

D gene: TRBD2
J gene: TRBJ2-3
clone size: NA
V gene: TRBV20-1
CDR3 DNA: TGCAGTGCTAGCCGTAGACTAGCGGGAGGGCCAGATACGCAGTATTTT
CDR3 protein: CSASRRLAGGPDTQYF

D gene: NA
J gene: TRBJ2-5
clone size: many
V gene: TRBV27
CDR3 DNA: TGTGCCAGCAGAACGGGGGAGCGACTCGGAGGGACCCAGTACTTC
CDR3 protein: CASRTGERLGGTQYF

D gene: NA
J gene: TRBJ2-1
clone size: many
V gene: TRBV2
CDR3 DNA: TGTGCCAGCAGTGAGGGAAGGAAGCAGTTCTTC
CDR3 protein: CASSEGRKQFF

D gene: NA
J gene: TRBJ2-1
clone size: many
V gene: TRBV4-3
CDR3 DNA: TGCGCCAGCAGCATCGGATTCTACAATGAGCAGTTCTTC
CDR3 protein: CASSIGFYNEQFF

D gene: TRBD2
J gene: TRBJ2-2
clone size: many
V gene: TRBV7-2
CDR3 DNA: TGTGCCAGCACCCGAGCGGGAATGGGCGGGGAGCTGTTTTTT
CDR3 protein: CASTRAGMGGELFF

D gene: TRBD1
J gene: TRBJ2-1
clone size: many
V gene: TRBV29-1
CDR3 DNA: TGCAGCGTTGAAGTTCAGGGGGCCTACAATGAGCAGTTCTTC
CDR3 protein: CSVEVQGAYNEQFF

D gene: TRBD2
J gene: TRBJ2-5
clone size: NA
V gene: TRBV5-1
CDR3 DNA: TGCGCCAGCAGCTTGGCGGCGGGAGGGCACGTTGAGACCCAGTACTTC
CDR3 protein: CASSLAAGGHVETQYF

D gene: NA
J gene: TRBJ2-5
clone size: NA
V gene: TRBV4-2
CDR3 DNA: TGTGCCAGCAGCCCTCGGGACCCTTGGGAGACCCAGTACTTC
CDR3 protein: CASSPRDPWETQYF

D gene: NA
J gene: TRBJ1-1
clone size: many
V gene: TRBV5-1
CDR3 DNA: TGCGCCAGCAGCTCTTACTTGAACACTGAAGCTTTCTTT
CDR3 protein: CASSSYLNTEAFF

D gene: TRBD1
J gene: TRBJ1-2
clone size: many
V gene: TRBV20-1
CDR3 DNA: TGCAGTGCTCTTCGGACAGGGGGTAACTATGGCTACACCTTC
CDR3 protein: CSALRTGGNYGYTF

D gene: NA
J gene: TRBJ2-3
clone size: few
V gene: TRBV5-1
CDR3 DNA: TGCGCCAGCAACGACGGGAGAGCCTCCGGAACAGATACGCAGTATTTT
CDR3 protein: CASNDGRASGTDTQYF

D gene: TRBD1
J gene: TRBJ2-3
clone size: few
V gene: TRBV27
CDR3 DNA: TGTGCCAGCAGACCCGGGACAGTTACAGATACGCAGTATTTT
CDR3 protein: CASRPGTVTDTQYF

D gene: NA
J gene: TRBJ2-5
clone size: few
V gene: TRBV19
CDR3 DNA: TGTGCCAGTAGTACTAGACACTCAGAGACCCAGTACTTC
CDR3 protein: CASSTRHSETQYF

D gene: NA
J gene: TRBJ2-7
clone size: many
V gene: TRBV6-5
CDR3 DNA: TGTGCCAGCAGCCGAGGGGCGAGTATTAGGTACGAGCAGTACTTC
CDR3 protein: CASSRGASIRYEQYF

D gene: NA
J gene: TRBJ2-1
clone size: NA
V gene: TRBV11-2
CDR3 DNA: TGTGCCAACAGCCTCCTCGGCGGGCGCGGGACATACAATGAGCAGTTCTTC
CDR3 protein: CANSLLGGRGTYNEQFF

D gene: NA
J gene: TRBJ1-2
clone size: few
V gene: TRBV15
CDR3 DNA: TGTGCCACCAGCAGAGTCAAGGAGGATGGCTACACCTTC
CDR3 protein: CATSRVKEDGYTF

D gene: NA
J gene: TRBJ1-5
clone size: NA
V gene: TRBV28
CDR3 DNA: TGTGCCAGCAGTGGGGGACGTCAGCCCCAGCATTTT
CDR3 protein: CASSGGRQPQHF

D gene: TRBD1
J gene: TRBJ2-7
clone size: few
V gene: TRBV7-3
CDR3 DNA: TGTGCCAGCAGCCTCCGGGGTGCAGGGGGTTCCTACGAGCAGTACTTC
CDR3 protein: CASSLRGAGGSYEQYF

D gene: NA
J gene: TRBJ2-7
clone size: few
V gene: TRBV7-2
CDR3 DNA: TGTGCCAGCAGCCCCTACGGCTCCGAGCAGTACTTC
CDR3 protein: CASSPYGSEQYF

D gene: TRBD2
J gene: TRBJ2-5
clone size: few
V gene: TRBV27
CDR3 DNA: TGTGCCAGCAGCCACCACCTCAGGACTAGCGGGGTCGAGACCCAGTACTTC
CDR3 protein: CASSHHLRTSGVETQYF